The 24 T cell receptor beta chains below all came from one sample that was sequenced in a study of blood T cells in healthy people across ages (dated by TCRdb to about 2015). Receptors were amplified or captured by 5' RACE. TCRdb lists the instrument as Illumina HiSeq 2500. A second PCR of roughly 7 to 11 cycles was performed with a sample-barcoded 5' primer and a J-beta primer mix. The public reads were reanalyzed by TCRdb: fastp trimming at Q25, MiXCR alignment, in-frame beta chains only. Merged by CDR3 protein, the rows form single entries marked with the most common genes and DNA. The sample contains about 1.6 million distinct CDR3 sequences, roughly 30% of them found a single time. The ten largest clones take up about 11% of the sample. The sequenced sample consisted of blood. The source of these receptors is a woman in her 30s in good health.

For this clonotype: An end of the junction differs from the germline gene, which may be a read error. The chain combines TRBV18 with TRBJ2-1; TRBD1 matches 9 bases. The V gene's germline CDR1 is KGHSH and CDR2 LQKENI. CDR3 length: 16 amino acids. As DNA, the CDR3 is TGTGCCTGCTCCACAGGGGGCATTAACTCCTACAATGAGCAGTTCTTC. This sequence encodes CACSTGGINSYNEQFF.

As to this clonotype: A much larger clone differs from this one at a single base, so this may be a read error. The J gene is TRBJ2-7, the V gene TRBV7-9; TRBD1 aligns across 8 bases. The V and J ends lost 5 bases and 6 bases, in that order; junction bases with no gene match: 9. The CDR3 is made up of 14 amino acids. CDR1 and CDR2 (germline): SEHNR, FQNEAQ (reference sequence). CDR3 region: CASSAQGVRAEQYF. In DNA, the CDR3 is TGTGCCAGCAGCGCACAGGGGGTCAGGGCCGAGCAGTACTTC.

This chain joins TRBV28 and TRBJ2-1, with D perhaps TRBD2 (7 bases). CDR1 MDHEN and CDR2 SYDVKM come from the germline V gene. This CDR3 is 12 amino acids long. Trimming left V 8 bases short and J 7 bases short, with 12 bases between. This CDR3 reads CASLGRGNEQFF. The CDR3 DNA follows: TGTGCCAGCCTAGGGAGGGGGAATGAGCAGTTCTTC.

In this sample, this clonotype turned up a few times. The V gene is TRBV7-8, the J gene TRBJ2-5; D gene unclear. The CDR3 runs 17 residues. Germline loops: CDR1 SGHVS, CDR2 FQNEAQ. Trimming removed 5 bases from V and 4 bases from J, with 23 bases in between. The CDR3 nucleotides read TGTGCCAGCAGCCAAAGGCCGGCCCCGATTCCGTCAGAGACCCAGTACTTC. It specifies CASSQRPAPIPSETQYF.

This clonotype was detected a few times. The chain employs TRBV24-1 and TRBJ2-1; weak D call: TRBD2 (6 bases). This CDR3 is built from 16 residues. Germline V CDR1 and CDR2: KGHDR, SFDVKD. V was pared by 3 bases and J by 2 bases, with 13 bases between. The CDR3: CATSDRGLVTYNEQFF. The CDR3 nucleotides read TGTGCCACCAGTGATCGGGGACTCGTAACCTACAATGAGCAGTTCTTC.

This clonotype has more than one count but fewer than ten. J is TRBJ2-5 and V is TRBV12-3 or TRBV12-4; TRBD2 matches 7 bases. The trim removed 6 bases at V and 7 bases at J, leaving 8 bases unmatched. The CDR3 totals 13 residues. The CDR3 loop is CASSARGEGTQYF. CDR3 bases: TGTGCCAGCAGCGCTCGGGGGGAGGGGACCCAGTACTTC.

With respect to this clonotype: One end of the junction is discordant with germline, which a read error may explain. The chain combines TRBV3-1 with TRBJ2-5, with a possible D match to TRBD2 (5 bases). The CDR3 contains 14 residues. Germline lookup yields CDR1 LGHDT and CDR2 YNNKEL (reference sequence). The CDR3 nucleotides read TGTGTCAGCAGCCAAGGAGCTAGCTCGGAGACCCAGTACTTC. It specifies CVSSQGASSETQYF.

This chain connects TRBV6-2 or TRBV6-3 to TRBJ2-7; 7 positions match TRBD1. The CDR3 covers 18 residues. Per the germline V gene, CDR1 is MNHEY and CDR2 is SVGEGT. J lost 2 bases, V lost 0 bases, and 13 bases had no gene match. The CDR3 DNA reads TGTGCCAGCAGTTACTCGTCTTTCCGGGACAGTATTACCTACGAGCAGTACTTC. Translated: CASSYSSFRDSITYEQYF.

This chain connects TRBV20-1 to TRBJ1-4; D is ambiguous. V gave up 5 bases and J gave up 7 bases, with 17 bases separating them. The CDR3 loop spans 14 amino acids. Germline loops: CDR1 DFQATT, CDR2 SNEGSKA (reference sequence). The chain's CDR3 is CSAPERGGSEKLFF. CDR3 nucleotides: TGCAGTGCTCCCGAACGGGGAGGTAGTGAAAAACTGTTTTTT.

The chain is built from TRBV5-1 and TRBJ2-5; TRBD1 aligns across 7 bases. The CDR3 is 15 amino acids. The ends lost 0 bases at V and 1 base at J; junction bases unmatched: 3. CDR1 is SGHRS and CDR2 is YFSETQ in the germline V gene. The CDR3 is CASSLGGQTQETQYF. The CDR3 coding sequence is TGCGCCAGCAGCTTGGGGGGACAGACCCAAGAGACCCAGTACTTC.

The chain recombines TRBV9 with TRBJ2-1; TRBD2 matches 7 bases. The V gene's germline CDR1 is SGDLS and CDR2 YYNGEE. The CDR3 is 16 amino acids. Losses at the gene ends were 3 bases for V and 2 bases for J; bases not matched to a gene: 8. In DNA form, the CDR3 reads TGTGCCAGCAGCGGGCCCGGACTAGTCGCCTACAATGAGCAGTTCTTC. Translating it yields CASSGPGLVAYNEQFF.

The CDR3 region has the DNA TGCAGTGCAGCTACAGGGGGAGGGAATCAGCCCCAGCATTTT. It is translated as CSAATGGGNQPQHF. V gene TRBV20-1 combines with J gene TRBJ1-5, with TRBD1 identical over 8 bases. The CDR3 consists of 14 residues. Germline CDR1 and CDR2: DFQATT and SNEGSKA (reference sequence). The V and J ends lost 6 bases and 4 bases, in that order; junction bases with no gene match: 8.

The sample holds a few counts of this clonotype. One junction end does not reproduce the germline sequence, and a read error may be involved. The genes are TRBV5-1 and TRBJ2-3, with D perhaps being TRBD1 or TRBD2 (6 bases each). Germline V gene data show CDR1 as SGHRS and CDR2 as YFSETQ. This CDR3 has 13 amino acids. The CDR3 DNA sequence: TGCACCAGCTTCAAGGGGGGAGTTGATACGCAGTATTTT. This codes for CTSFKGGVDTQYF.

The chain has TRBV2 and TRBJ2-7, with 9 nucleotides matching TRBD2. The J segment lost 6 bases and the V segment lost 4 bases, leaving 10 bases of the junction unmatched. Germline-derived CDR1 and CDR2 are SNHLY and FYNNEI. The CDR3 extends over 15 amino acids. The CDR3 bases are TGTGCCAGCAGTGGAACGCGGGAGGGCTCTAGCGAGCAGTACTTC. This translates into CASSGTREGSSEQYF. Supplemented by reference TRBV2 and TRBJ2-7, the full variable domain reads EPEVTQTPSHQVTQMGQEVILRCVPISNHLYFYWYRQILGQKVEFLVSFYNNEISEKSEIFDDQFSVERPDGSNFTLKIRSTKLEDSAMYFCASSGTREGSSEQYFGPGTRLTVT.

This clonotype was recorded many times. The chain couples TRBV4-2 to TRBJ1-2, with a weak D call TRBD1 (6 bases). This CDR3 has 14 amino acids. V was trimmed by 0 bases and J by 3 bases, leaving 8 bases between them. Germline V gene data show CDR1 as LGHNA and CDR2 as YNFKEQ. The CDR3 DNA sequence: TGTGCCAGCAGCCAAGAACAGGGTGACTATGGCTACACCTTC. Its protein product is CASSQEQGDYGYTF.

Many counts were recorded for this clonotype. The chain carries TRBV28 and TRBJ2-3, with 9 bases aligning to TRBD2. The CDR3 runs 18 residues. Germline trimming cut 4 bases from V and 5 bases from J; bases unmatched to any gene: 16. Per the germline V gene, CDR1 is MDHEN and CDR2 is SYDVKM. CDR3 region: CASSSSQGSSGIRDTQYF. The CDR3 DNA sequence: TGTGCCAGCAGTTCCTCCCAGGGTTCTAGCGGGATCAGAGATACGCAGTATTTT. The variable domain in full, with the rest retrieved from reference TRBV28 and TRBJ2-3, is DVKVTQSSRYLVKRTGEKVFLECVQDMDHENMFWYRQDPGLGLRLIYFSYDVKMKEKGDIPEGYSVSREKKERFSLILESASTNQTSMYLCASSSSQGSSGIRDTQYFGPGTRLTVL.

This clonotype was found a few times. The genes are TRBV9 and TRBJ2-1; TRBD2 matches 11 bases. Germline loops: CDR1 SGDLS, CDR2 YYNGEE. This CDR3 has 15 amino acids. V trimming: 2 bases; J trimming: 10 bases; junction bases outside the gene matches: 8. CDR3 residues: CASSVDHGTSGEQFF. The CDR3 bases are TGTGCCAGCAGCGTTGATCACGGGACTAGCGGAGAGCAGTTCTTC.

The rearrangement uses TRBV7-3 and TRBJ2-3; the D is unclear. Germline loops: CDR1 SGHTA, CDR2 FQGTGA. The V end was cut by 5 bases, the J end by 2 bases, with 8 bases between. The CDR3 contains 13 residues. In nucleotides, the CDR3 is TGTGCCAGCAGCCCGGACCCCACAGATACGCAGTATTTT. Its protein product is CASSPDPTDTQYF. The variable domain in full, with the rest retrieved from reference TRBV7-3 and TRBJ2-3, is GAGVSQTPSNKVTEKGKYVELRCDPISGHTALYWYRQSLGQGPEFLIYFQGTGAADDSGLPNDRFFAVRPEGSVSTLKIQRTERGDSAVYLCASSPDPTDTQYFGPGTRLTVL.

This clonotype was counted only a few times. The rearrangement links TRBV3-1 to TRBJ2-5; no reliable D call. With 2 bases removed from V and 1 base from J, the gap between germline ends came to 8 bases. The CDR3 is 14 amino acids. The germline CDR1 and CDR2 sequences are LGHDT and YNNKEL (reference sequence). DNA for the CDR3: TGTGCCAGCAGCCAACGTTACAGCCAAGAGACCCAGTACTTC. Protein: CASSQRYSQETQYF.

The chain is built from TRBV10-3 and TRBJ2-7; D possibly corresponds to TRBD2 (7 bases). Trimming stripped 0 bases from V and 2 bases from J, with 14 bases between. Germline V lookup: CDR1 ENHRY, CDR2 SYGVKD. This CDR3 region has 16 residues. The DNA for the CDR3 is TGTGCCATCAGTGAGTCTGGGGGGGCCCTAACCTACGAGCAGTACTTC. This gives the protein CAISESGGALTYEQYF.

This clonotype has more than one count but fewer than ten. The chain has TRBV4-1 and TRBJ2-1; 8 positions agree with TRBD2. The CDR3 covers 16 residues. Germline V CDR1 and CDR2: MGHRA, YSYEKL. The V and J ends lost 0 bases and 3 bases, in that order; junction bases with no gene match: 4. The CDR3, as DNA: TGCGCCAGCAGCCAAGAGAGCGGGGGTGTCTACAATGAGCAGTTCTTC. Amino acid sequence: CASSQESGGVYNEQFF.

This clonotype has a handful of counts. V gene TRBV3-1 combines with J gene TRBJ1-2, with D unresolved. Germline V gives CDR1 LGHDT, CDR2 YNNKEL (reference sequence). Trimming took off 1 base at V and 5 bases at J, with 8 bases between the two ends. The CDR3 spans 13 residues. CDR3 in amino acids: CASSQAVLYGYTF. The CDR3 DNA follows: TGTGCCAGCAGCCAAGCTGTCCTATATGGCTACACCTTC.

The chain uses TRBV18 and TRBJ2-1; D gene uncertain. The CDR3 spans 15 residues. Germline V gene lookup returns CDR1 KGHSH and CDR2 LQKENI. Trimming cost V 0 bases and J 0 bases, with 6 bases left between them. The CDR3 DNA reads as TGTGCCAGCTCACCACCCATTGGCTCCTACAATGAGCAGTTCTTC. Its protein is CASSPPIGSYNEQFF.

This clonotype was observed a few times. V is TRBV5-1 and J is TRBJ2-5, with a weak D call TRBD1 (6 bases). Germline V gene sequence: CDR1 SGHRS, CDR2 YFSETQ. V lost 4 bases and J 5 bases, leaving 15 bases between the germline ends. CDR3 size: 14 residues. DNA of the CDR3: TGCGCCAGCAGCAAGGACAGATGGATGGAGACCCAGTACTTC. Translating gives CASSKDRWMETQYF.